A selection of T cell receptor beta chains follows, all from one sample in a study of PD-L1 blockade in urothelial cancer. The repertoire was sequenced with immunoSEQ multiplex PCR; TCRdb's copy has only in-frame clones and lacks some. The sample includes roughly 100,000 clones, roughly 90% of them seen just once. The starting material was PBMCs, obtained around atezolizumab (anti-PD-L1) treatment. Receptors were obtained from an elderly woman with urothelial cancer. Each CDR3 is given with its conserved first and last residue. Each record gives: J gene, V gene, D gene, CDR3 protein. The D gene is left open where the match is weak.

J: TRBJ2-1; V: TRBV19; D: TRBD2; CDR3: CASTKRAGGAHNEQFF
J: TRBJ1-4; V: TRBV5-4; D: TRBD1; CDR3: CASSFSDRVNEKLFF
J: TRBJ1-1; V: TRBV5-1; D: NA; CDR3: CASSADSLNTEAFF
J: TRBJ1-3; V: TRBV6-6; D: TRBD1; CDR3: CASRNPGGTGNTIYF
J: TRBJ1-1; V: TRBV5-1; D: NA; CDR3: CASSSPKGQINTEAFF
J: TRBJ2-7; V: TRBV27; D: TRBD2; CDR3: CASSFGGLAGYEQYF
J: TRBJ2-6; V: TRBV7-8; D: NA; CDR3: CASSLAPGHSSGANVLTF
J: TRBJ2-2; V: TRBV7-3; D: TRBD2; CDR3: CASSLTRLAGGTGELFF
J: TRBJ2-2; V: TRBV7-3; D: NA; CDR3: CASSAQVRGELFF
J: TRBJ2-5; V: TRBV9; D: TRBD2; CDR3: CASSRTLAGDQETQYF
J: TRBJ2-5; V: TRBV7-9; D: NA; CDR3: CASRDTGHPRRETQYF
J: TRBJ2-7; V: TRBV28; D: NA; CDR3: CASMGGWYEQYF
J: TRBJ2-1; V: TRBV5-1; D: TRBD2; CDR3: CASSLTLAGGLGGEQFF
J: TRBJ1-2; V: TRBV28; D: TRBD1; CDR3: CAARQGFSYGYTF
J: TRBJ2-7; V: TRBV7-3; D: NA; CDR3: CASSLVGGLSYEQYF
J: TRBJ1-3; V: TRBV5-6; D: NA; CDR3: CASSSPGLATGNTIYF
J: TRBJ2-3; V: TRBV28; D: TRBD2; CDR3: CASISGTSGTDTQYF
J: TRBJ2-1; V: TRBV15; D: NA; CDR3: CATSRDVGGQNEQFF
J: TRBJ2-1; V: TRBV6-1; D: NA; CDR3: CASSKGRDWSEQFF
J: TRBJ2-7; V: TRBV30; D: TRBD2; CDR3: CAWSPRGTKVYEQYF
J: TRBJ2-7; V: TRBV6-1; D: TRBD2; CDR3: CASSPRLAGDREQYF
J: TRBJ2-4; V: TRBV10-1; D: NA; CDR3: CAGQDLDKNIQYF
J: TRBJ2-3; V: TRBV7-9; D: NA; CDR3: CASSLIDGQNTDTQYF
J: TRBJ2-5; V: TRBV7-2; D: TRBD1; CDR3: CASSRQGFETQYF
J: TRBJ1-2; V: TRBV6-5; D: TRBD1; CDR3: CASGQGAHSGYTF
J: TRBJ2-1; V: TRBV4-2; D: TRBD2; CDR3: CASSQELAGGRAYNEQFF
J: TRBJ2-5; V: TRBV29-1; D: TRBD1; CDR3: CSVEQGQGGDQYF
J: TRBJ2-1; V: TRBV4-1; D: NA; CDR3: CASSPRGPPGNEQFF
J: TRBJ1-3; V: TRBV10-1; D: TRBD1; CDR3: CASRGTGSSGNTIYF
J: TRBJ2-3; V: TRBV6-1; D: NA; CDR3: CASSSTTDTQYF
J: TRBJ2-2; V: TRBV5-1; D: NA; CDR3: CASSLEVRPVTGELFF
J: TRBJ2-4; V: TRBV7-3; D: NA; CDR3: CASSHTTGSGRDIQYF
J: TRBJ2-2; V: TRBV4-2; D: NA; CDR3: CASSQVSAGELFF
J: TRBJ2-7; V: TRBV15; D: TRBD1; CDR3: CATSRELPGQGLYEQYF
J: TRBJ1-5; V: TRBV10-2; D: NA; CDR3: CASSVQEGYNQPQHF
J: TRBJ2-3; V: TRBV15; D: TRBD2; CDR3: CASHSSGSFTDTQYF
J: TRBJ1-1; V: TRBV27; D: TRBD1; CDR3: CASSSRPLLTGMNTEAFF
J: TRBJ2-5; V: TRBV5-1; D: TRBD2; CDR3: CASKMLGGETQYF
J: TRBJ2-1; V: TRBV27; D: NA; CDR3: CASSLSIGGFSDEQFF
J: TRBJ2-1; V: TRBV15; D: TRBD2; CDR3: CATSRGTSGRNNEQFF
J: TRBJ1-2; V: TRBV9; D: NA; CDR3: CASSVEEGAGYTF
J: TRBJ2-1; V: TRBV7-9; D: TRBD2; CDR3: CASSLQSILAKTDEQFF
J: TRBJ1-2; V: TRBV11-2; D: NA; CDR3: CASSLGTGYGYTF
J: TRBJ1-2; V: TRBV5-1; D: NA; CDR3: CASSLGTREAGYTF
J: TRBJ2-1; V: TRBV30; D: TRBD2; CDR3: CALVGLAFNEQFF
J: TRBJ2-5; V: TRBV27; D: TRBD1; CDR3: CASSFAGGRETQYF
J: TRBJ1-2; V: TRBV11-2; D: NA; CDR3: CASSLAGLGYTF
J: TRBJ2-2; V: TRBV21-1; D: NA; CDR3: CASSKERDLTGELFF
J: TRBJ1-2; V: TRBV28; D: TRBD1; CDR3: CASSTPGQGDGYTF
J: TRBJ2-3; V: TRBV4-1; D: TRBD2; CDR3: CASSLRGGGRGSTDTQYF
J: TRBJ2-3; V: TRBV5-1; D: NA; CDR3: CASSGSGFSTDTQYF
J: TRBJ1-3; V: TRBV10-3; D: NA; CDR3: CAISESWVTGKDTIYF
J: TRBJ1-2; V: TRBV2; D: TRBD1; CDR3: CASSPGTGGLGYTF
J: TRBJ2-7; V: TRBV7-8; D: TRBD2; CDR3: CASSSLAGVPYEQYF
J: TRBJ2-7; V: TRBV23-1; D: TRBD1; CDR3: CASSPTGGRREQYF
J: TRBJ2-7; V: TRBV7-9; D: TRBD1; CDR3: CASSQTGGGEQYF
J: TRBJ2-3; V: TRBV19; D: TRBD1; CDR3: CASSTGTGNTDTQYF
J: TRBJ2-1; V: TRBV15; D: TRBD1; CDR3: CATSGQGMNEQFF
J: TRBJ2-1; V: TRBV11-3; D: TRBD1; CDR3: CASSPRAGQGEQFF
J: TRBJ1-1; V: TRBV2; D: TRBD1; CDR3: CASRGDRGAEAFF